The next 8 T cell receptor beta chains were all read from a single sample in a study of blood T cell repertoires in COVID-19. Clones were sequenced by immunoSEQ multiplex PCR, and TCRdb holds only the in-frame ones, with some missing. Of 50,000 to 55,000 clones listed, roughly 87% were seen once; the top ten hold approximately 5.9%. Sequencing was done on a sample of peripheral blood. The receptor set was obtained from a man over 45 with active COVID-19.

The V gene is TRBV18, the J gene TRBJ1-3; D possibly corresponds to TRBD1 (6 bases). V was shortened by 6 bases and J by 2 bases, with 17 bases between the two germline ends. There are 16 residues in the CDR3. Germline V lookup: CDR1 KGHSH, CDR2 LQKENI. The CDR3 region has the DNA TGTGCCAGCTCCGAACAGGGCTTCCAAGCTGGAAACACCATATATTTT. As protein: CASSEQGFQAGNTIYF.

The rearrangement uses TRBV6-1 and TRBJ1-6, with D unclear. The germline V gene has CDR1 MNHNS and CDR2 SASEGT. This CDR3 region has 15 residues. V gave up 2 bases and J gave up 8 bases, with 13 bases separating them. The CDR3 spells CASSETGVGHSPLHF. As DNA, the CDR3 is TGTGCCAGCAGTGAAACGGGAGTTGGTCATTCACCCCTCCACTTT.

This sequence joins TRBV9 and TRBJ1-3; the D is unclear. With 1 base removed from V and 4 bases from J, the gap between germline ends came to 12 bases. The CDR3 runs 15 residues. In germline, CDR1 is SGDLS, CDR2 YYNGEE. CDR3 sequence (DNA): TGTGCCAGCAGCGTATTAGCGGGAGGAGGAAACACCATATATTTT. The encoded protein is CASSVLAGGGNTIYF.

The chain links TRBV7-2 to TRBJ2-3; tentative D call: TRBD1 (6 bases). The germline V gene has CDR1 SGHTA and CDR2 FQGNSA. V was clipped by 2 bases and J by 5 bases, with 14 bases between them. The CDR3 consists of 15 residues. This CDR3 reads CASSLWNRAEDTQYF. The CDR3 nucleotides are TGTGCCAGCAGCTTATGGAACAGGGCGGAAGATACGCAGTATTTT. Using reference TRBV7-2 and TRBJ2-3 for the parts outside the CDR3, the full variable domain is GAGVSQSPSNKVTEKGKDVELRCDPISGHTALYWYRQSLGQGLEFLIYFQGNSAPDKSGLPSDRFSAERTGGSVSTLTIQRTQQEDSAVYLCASSLWNRAEDTQYFGPGTRLTVL.

This chain uses TRBV18 with TRBJ2-7, with D possibly TRBD2 on 6 matching bases. The CDR3 loop spans 13 amino acids. CDR1 is KGHSH and CDR2 is LQKENI in the germline V gene. V shed 3 bases and J shed 1 base, with 7 bases lying between them. The CDR3 is CASSPRDSYEQYF. DNA of the CDR3: TGTGCCAGCTCACCGCGGGATTCCTACGAGCAGTACTTC.

This clone rates as medium-sized. The chain has TRBV5-6 and TRBJ1-2, with D possibly being TRBD1 (5 bases). The CDR3 sequence is 13 residues long. Germline CDR1 reads SGHDT; CDR2 reads YYEEEE. V was trimmed by 1 base and J by 8 bases, leaving 12 bases between them. This chain's CDR3 is CASSLRRASGYTF. As DNA, the CDR3 is TGTGCCAGCAGCTTGCGCAGGGCAAGCGGCTACACCTTC.

The chain joins TRBV2 to TRBJ2-7, with D tentatively TRBD2 (5 bases). The ends were cut back, 3 bases at V and 5 bases at J, with 8 bases in the middle. CDR3 size: 12 residues. Germline V lookup: CDR1 SNHLY, CDR2 FYNNEI. The chain's CDR3 is CASSERADEQYF. The DNA of the CDR3 is TGTGCCAGCAGTGAGCGGGCCGACGAGCAGTACTTC.

This clone appeared a single time. The chain uses TRBV30 and TRBJ1-5; D is possibly TRBD1 (5 bases). CDR3 length: 14 residues. The V and J ends lost 0 bases and 6 bases respectively, with 12 bases between them. Germline V gene data show CDR1 as GTSNPN and CDR2 as SVGIG (reference sequence). CDR3: CAWSVGTGSQPQHF. CDR3 sequence (DNA): TGTGCCTGGAGTGTAGGAACAGGTAGTCAGCCCCAGCATTTT.